This T cell receptor beta chain was recovered during a study of blood T cell repertoires in COVID-19. Study context: Whether acute or convalescent, the COVID-19 samples came from the United States, Italy and Spain.

Clones were sequenced by immunoSEQ multiplex PCR, and TCRdb holds only the in-frame ones, with some missing. In the table there are more than 120,000 clones, about 83% of which are singletons. The CDR3 is 19 residues long. The junction had 18 bases not matched to a gene; V was cut back by 0 bases and J by 10 bases. Germline CDR1 is SGHRS and CDR2 is YFSETQ. This clone was seen only a few times. The chain carries TRBV5-1 and TRBJ1-4; TRBD1 agrees at 10 bases. This TCR came from a woman between 50 and 59 years old with active or convalescent COVID-19. Sequencing used peripheral blood. The DNA of the CDR3 is TGCGCCAGCAGCTTGGGGGGGACAGGGGAAGTTCCGGGCCTCGGAAAACTGTTTTTT. Encoded protein: CASSLGGTGEVPGLGKLFF.